These 25 T cell receptor beta chains came from one sample sequenced in a study of regulatory T cells in long-lasting Graves disease. The time point is: persistent/refractory GD, antithyroid drugs over 5 years with positive TRAb. Construction of the TCR library relied on RNA isolated from PBMCs. Building of the TCR beta libraries involved iRepertoire HTBI primers and Arm-PCR of CDR3 regions. A single record per CDR3 protein comes from TCRdb applying MiXCR to the multiplex PCR reads. Among 400,000 to 500,000 distinct CDR3 sequences listed, around 20% were seen once. Sequenced here: peripheral blood mononuclear cells (PBMCs), sampled when the disease was refractory, from a patient treated with antithyroid drugs. These receptors all come from a female donor with Graves disease.

The V gene is TRBV4-1, the J gene TRBJ2-7; 7 nucleotides align to TRBD1. Germline V lookup: CDR1 MGHRA, CDR2 YSYEKL. This CDR3 has 15 amino acids. V was clipped by 1 base and J by 4 bases; unmatched bases: 7. For the CDR3, the DNA is TGCGCCAGCAGCCAAGTCAACAGGGGCTCGTACGAGCAGTACTTC. Amino acid sequence: CASSQVNRGSYEQYF.

As to this clonotype: A much larger clone differs from this one at a single base, so this may be a read error. Likely a read error: the CDR3 ends without its conserved phenylalanine or tryptophan. This rearrangement joins TRBV7-9 to TRBJ1-4; unclear D gene. Germline V lookup: CDR1 SEHNR, CDR2 FQNEAQ (reference sequence). The V gene lost 5 bases and the J gene lost 8 bases, with 18 bases spanning the gap. CDR3 size: 15 residues. The CDR3 coding sequence is TGTGCCAGCAGCCGTAGTTCGGATCCGGTGGAAAAACTGTTTCTT. This gives the protein CASSRSSDPVEKLFL.

This clonotype was observed many times. This chain connects TRBV12-3 or TRBV12-4 to TRBJ1-4; 8 bases are shared with TRBD1. Trimming cost V 5 bases and J 5 bases; bases outside gene matches: 1. The CDR3 is 13 residues long. The CDR3 protein is CASSRTGNEKLFF. Written as DNA, the CDR3 is TGTGCCAGCAGTCGGACAGGGAATGAAAAACTGTTTTTT.

This clonotype was counted at least ten times. The J gene is TRBJ1-3, the V gene TRBV28; the D is unclear. The V gene lost 6 bases and the J gene lost 7 bases, with 4 bases spanning the gap. This CDR3 has 10 amino acids. The germline gives CDR1 MDHEN, CDR2 SYDVKM. In DNA form, the CDR3 reads TGTGCCAGCAGCGGGAACACCATATATTTT. This translates into CASSGNTIYF.

The chain has TRBV20-1 and TRBJ2-1; TRBD2 matches 16 bases. Germline CDR1 is DFQATT and CDR2 is SNEGSKA (reference sequence). Trimming took 4 bases from V and 10 from J; bases not matched to a gene: 13. The CDR3 is 17 amino acids. CDR3 DNA sequence: TGCAGTGCTACGGGACTAGCGGGAGGGCCCCTTCCGTGGGAGCAGTTCTTC. Its translation: CSATGLAGGPLPWEQFF.

This clonotype was recorded at least ten times. The J gene is TRBJ2-2, the V gene TRBV30, with D perhaps matching TRBD1 or TRBD2 (6 bases each). The germline CDR1 and CDR2 sequences are GTSNPN and SVGIG (reference sequence). Trimming took 0 bases from V and 2 from J, leaving 10 bases between them. The CDR3 contains 15 residues. CDR3 loop: CAWSVFGGNTGELFF. CDR3 DNA sequence: TGTGCCTGGAGTGTATTCGGGGGCAACACCGGGGAGCTGTTTTTT.

The chain employs TRBV7-2 and TRBJ1-2, with D perhaps TRBD1 (5 bases). CDR1 and CDR2 from the germline V gene are SGHTA and FQGNSA. The CDR3 totals 17 residues. Trimming pared 1 base from V and 2 bases from J, leaving 17 bases between. The CDR3 spells CASSLDDTGLDNYGYTF. CDR3 nucleotides: TGTGCCAGCAGCTTAGATGATACAGGTTTGGACAACTATGGCTACACCTTC.

The chain links TRBV30 to TRBJ1-4; 7 bases align to TRBD1. CDR1 is GTSNPN, CDR2 SVGIG, per germline (reference sequence). The CDR3 has 15 residues. Losses at the gene ends were 2 bases for V and 5 bases for J; bases not matched to a gene: 8. Here the CDR3 reads CAWSTTGVLNEKLFF. CDR3 coding DNA: TGTGCCTGGAGTACAACAGGGGTTCTAAATGAAAAACTGTTTTTT.

This clonotype was counted only a few times. The V call is TRBV7-2, the J call TRBJ1-2; TRBD1 is a possible D gene (5 bases). In germline, CDR1 is SGHTA, CDR2 FQGNSA. This CDR3 has 14 residues. The V end lost 4 bases, the J end lost 4 bases, and 13 bases lay between the germline ends. The CDR3 sequence is CASSSRDGLYGYTF. The CDR3 bases are TGTGCCAGCAGCTCCCGGGACGGCCTCTATGGCTACACCTTC.

This clonotype was counted ten times or more. V and J are TRBV6-5 and TRBJ1-5, with D hard to call. This CDR3 has 14 residues. Trimming pared 4 bases from V and 2 bases from J, leaving 9 bases between. Germline loops: CDR1 MNHEY, CDR2 SVGAGI. The CDR3 here is CASSSPHGNQPQHF. CDR3 nucleotide sequence: TGTGCCAGCAGTTCCCCTCATGGCAATCAGCCCCAGCATTTT.

This clonotype was found many times. The genes are TRBV3-1 and TRBJ1-6; D possibly corresponds to TRBD1 (6 bases). The V and J ends lost 5 bases and 9 bases respectively, with 17 bases between them. Germline CDR1 is LGHDT and CDR2 is YNNKEL (reference sequence). This CDR3 region has 15 residues. Here the CDR3 DNA reads TGTGCCAGCAGCTTGTTTGAAGGGGGAAGTTCACCCCTCCACTTT. Translating gives CASSLFEGGSSPLHF.

This clonotype was seen many times. The chain carries TRBV12-3 or TRBV12-4 and TRBJ1-1; maybe TRBD1 (6 bases). Deletions cut 6 bases from V and 1 base from J, with 12 bases between. The CDR3 loop spans 14 amino acids. The CDR3 DNA reads as TGTGCCAGCAGCTGGGGACAAAGGAACACTGAAGCTTTCTTT. Its translation is CASSWGQRNTEAFF.

This clonotype was counted only a few times. The V call is TRBV14, the J call TRBJ2-2, with a tentative D call TRBD1 (5 bases). The CDR3 covers 17 residues. Germline V gene data show CDR1 as SGHDN and CDR2 as FVKESK. V dropped 4 bases and J dropped 5 bases, with 20 bases sitting between them. The CDR3 bases are TGTGCCAGCAGCCGACAGACCTCATCGAGGCGGACCGGGGAGCTGTTTTTT. Its protein is CASSRQTSSRRTGELFF.

This clonotype came up many times. V and J are TRBV7-9 and TRBJ2-2; D tentatively reads TRBD1 or TRBD2 (5 bases each). Per germline, CDR1 SEHNR and CDR2 FQNEAQ (reference sequence). This CDR3 is 15 amino acids long. Trimming pared 5 bases from V and 1 base from J, leaving 11 bases between. The CDR3 region is CASSPGDLNTGELFF. DNA for the CDR3: TGTGCCAGCAGCCCCGGGGACCTGAACACCGGGGAGCTGTTTTTT.

The chain has TRBV5-1 and TRBJ1-1, with TRBD1 as a possible D gene (6 bases). The V end was cut by 1 base, the J end by 4 bases, with 17 bases between. Germline loops: CDR1 SGHRS, CDR2 YFSETQ. This CDR3 is built from 16 residues. This CDR3 reads CASSLRGTPGGTEAFF. The CDR3 DNA reads as TGCGCCAGCAGCTTGAGGGGGACACCTGGGGGCACTGAAGCTTTCTTT.

This clonotype was recorded many times. This chain uses TRBV28 with TRBJ2-7, with 8 bases matching TRBD2. With V trimmed by 2 bases and J by 6 bases, 9 bases remained unmatched. The CDR3 covers 15 residues. Germline V gives CDR1 MDHEN, CDR2 SYDVKM. The chain's CDR3 is CASSLGTSGRSEQYF. The CDR3 DNA reads TGTGCCAGCAGTTTAGGTACTAGCGGCCGCTCCGAGCAGTACTTC.

The sample holds a few counts of this clonotype. The V call is TRBV29-1, the J call TRBJ1-2; a possible D gene is TRBD1 (6 bases). CDR3 size: 12 residues. V was clipped by 3 bases and J by 7 bases, with 12 bases between them. Germline V gene data show CDR1 as SQVTM and CDR2 as ANQGSEA. The DNA of the CDR3 is TGCAGCGTTGACTTTGGGGGGGCTGGCTACACCTTC. It yields the protein CSVDFGGAGYTF.

The table lists this clonotype with a few counts. V and J are TRBV24-1 and TRBJ1-2; 9 bases match TRBD1. The germline gives CDR1 KGHDR, CDR2 SFDVKD. V lost 4 bases, J lost 2 bases, and 4 bases stayed unmatched. The CDR3 loop spans 15 amino acids. This chain's CDR3 is CATSDPGTGNYGYTF. In nucleotides, the CDR3 is TGTGCCACCAGTGACCCAGGGACAGGGAACTATGGCTACACCTTC.

The chain has TRBV6-2 or TRBV6-3 and TRBJ2-7, with D possibly matching TRBD2 (7 bases). Germline assignment: CDR1 MNHEY and CDR2 SVGEGT. The CDR3 has 18 amino acids. The V and J ends lost 0 bases and 3 bases respectively, with 21 bases between them. The CDR3 bases are TGTGCCAGCAGTTACTCGCCGGGTTGGCTAGGGGGGGACTACGAGCAGTACTTC. It is translated as CASSYSPGWLGGDYEQYF.

The chain has TRBV4-2 and TRBJ2-7, with a possible D match to TRBD2 (7 bases). With 4 bases removed from V and 3 bases from J, the gap between germline ends came to 16 bases. Germline V gene lookup returns CDR1 LGHNA and CDR2 YNFKEQ. CDR3 size: 15 residues. CDR3 sequence: CASSPRVGGLYEQYF. DNA of the CDR3: TGTGCCAGCAGCCCACGGGTGGGGGGGCTCTACGAGCAGTACTTC.

The rearrangement joins TRBV20-1 to TRBJ1-1; TRBD1 might be the D (5 bases). Germline CDR1 and CDR2: DFQATT and SNEGSKA (reference sequence). With 6 bases removed from V and 4 bases from J, the gap between germline ends came to 12 bases. CDR3 size: 12 residues. CDR3 sequence: CSARDWGTEAFF. CDR3 in DNA: TGCAGTGCCCGGGACTGGGGCACTGAAGCTTTCTTT.

This clonotype appeared a single time. The chain carries TRBV28 and TRBJ2-1; 10 bases are a match to TRBD2. This CDR3 spans 14 amino acids. Germline V gives CDR1 MDHEN, CDR2 SYDVKM. The V gene end was trimmed by 5 bases and the J gene end by 9 bases; junction bases not matched to a gene: 7. DNA of the CDR3: TGTGCCAGCAGTGCTAGCGGGAGTTTGGGTGAGCAGTTCTTC. Protein: CASSASGSLGEQFF.

In this sample, this clonotype turned up many times. The chain is built from TRBV11-2 and TRBJ1-1; D is uncertain. The CDR3 is made up of 15 amino acids. Trimming left V 1 base short and J 3 bases short, with 12 bases between. The germline V gene has CDR1 SGHAT and CDR2 FQNNGV. The CDR3 region has the DNA TGTGCCAGCAGCTTAGTATTGGGTAGTGACACTGAAGCTTTCTTT. Encoded protein: CASSLVLGSDTEAFF.

This chain uses TRBV3-1 with TRBJ1-2; D not certain. CDR3 length: 14 residues. Trimming left V 4 bases short and J 1 base short, with 10 bases between. The germline CDR1 and CDR2 sequences are LGHDT and YNNKEL (reference sequence). The chain's CDR3 is CASSLSSINYGYTF. The CDR3 DNA follows: TGTGCCAGCAGCCTCTCATCCATTAACTATGGCTACACCTTC.

The table lists this clonotype with many counts. The chain employs TRBV28 and TRBJ1-6; no reliable D call. The CDR3 contains 15 residues. Germline CDR1 reads MDHEN; CDR2 reads SYDVKM. V lost 3 bases to trimming and J lost 9 bases, with 15 bases between them. CDR3 DNA: TGTGCCAGCAGTTTCTGGACCCTCGGGATTTCACCCCTCCACTTT. It is translated as CASSFWTLGISPLHF.